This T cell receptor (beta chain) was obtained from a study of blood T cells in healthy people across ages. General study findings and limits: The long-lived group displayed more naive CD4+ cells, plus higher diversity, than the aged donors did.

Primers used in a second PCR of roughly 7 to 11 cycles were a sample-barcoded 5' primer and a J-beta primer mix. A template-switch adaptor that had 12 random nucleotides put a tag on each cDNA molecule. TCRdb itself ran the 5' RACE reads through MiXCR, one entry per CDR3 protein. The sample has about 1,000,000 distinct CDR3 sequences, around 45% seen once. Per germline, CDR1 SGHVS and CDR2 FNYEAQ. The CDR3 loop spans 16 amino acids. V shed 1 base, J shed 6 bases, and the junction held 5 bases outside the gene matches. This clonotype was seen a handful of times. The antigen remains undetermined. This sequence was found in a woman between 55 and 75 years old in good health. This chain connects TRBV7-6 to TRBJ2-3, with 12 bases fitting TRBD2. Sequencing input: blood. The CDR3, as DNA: TGTGCCAGCAGCTTAGACTGGACTAGCGGGAAGGATACGCAGTATTTT. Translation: CASSLDWTSGKDTQYF.